Sequencing of this TCR beta chain was carried out in a study of blood T cell repertoires in COVID-19. Looking at the study overall: Sites in the United States, Italy and Spain provided acute and convalescent COVID-19 samples.

In the original workflow: Scientists estimated how many nucleated cells there were by amplifying reference gene primers. Clones were read by immunoSEQ multiplex PCR, and TCRdb kept only the in-frame ones, dropping some. Clonal size and the V and J genes are those of that table, whereas D and trimming came from the DNA. This sample has over 200,000 clones, with more than 75% found just once. The CDR3 has 12 residues. Per the germline V gene, CDR1 is MDHEN and CDR2 is SYDVKM. After removal of 10 bases from V and 4 bases from J, the junction contained 6 bases not matched to a gene. Specimen: peripheral blood. The sequence derives from a man aged 80 or over with acute or convalescent COVID-19. The chain has TRBV28 and TRBJ1-2, with 7 bases aligning to TRBD1. The CDR3 loop is CATTRTGYGYTF. CDR3 DNA: TGTGCCACGACGCGGACAGGCTATGGCTACACCTTC.